The next 20 T cell receptor beta chains were all read from a single sample in a study of Ad26.COV2.S vaccination and SARS-CoV-2 variants. Sequenced by immunoSEQ multiplex PCR; TCRdb stores in-frame clones only, minus some. The sample consists of hundreds of thousands of clones, around 92% of them appearing once. Indicated treatment: about 20 received Ad26.COV2.S at low or high dose, single or two shots; roughly five received placebo; per-sample allocation not given. All samples were drawn on day 63, counting from the first vaccine or placebo injection. The sample was peripheral blood, taken in a trial of Ad26.COV2.S vaccine versus placebo. These receptors originate from a person between 18 and 65 years old who received the Ad26.COV2.S COVID-19 vaccine or a placebo.

This clone was picked up one time. J is TRBJ2-1 and V is TRBV19; TRBD2 matches at 8 bases. CDR1 is LNHDA, CDR2 SQIVND, per germline (reference sequence). The trim removed 5 bases at V and 6 bases at J, leaving 9 bases unmatched. The CDR3 runs to 15 residues. CDR3 protein: CASSVSGGLSNEQFF. The CDR3 DNA reads as TGTGCCAGTAGTGTGAGCGGGGGACTGAGCAATGAGCAGTTCTTC.

The table lists this clone with a few counts. The V call is TRBV6-2 or TRBV6-3, the J call TRBJ1-5, with D possibly TRBD1 on 5 matching bases. Per germline, CDR1 MNHEY and CDR2 SVGEGT. The CDR3 is 15 residues long. V dropped 6 bases and J dropped 3 bases, with 15 bases sitting between them. CDR3 region: CASSGRTLVNQPQHF. The CDR3 DNA sequence: TGTGCCAGCAGCGGCAGGACACTCGTCAATCAGCCCCAGCATTTT.

The chain links TRBV4-1 to TRBJ2-4; the D gene could be TRBD1 or TRBD2 (5 bases each). The germline V and J ends were trimmed by 0 bases and 6 bases, with 15 bases remaining between them. CDR1 and CDR2 (germline): MGHRA, YSYEKL. The CDR3 is made up of 16 amino acids. CDR3 coding DNA: TGCGCCAGCAGCCAAGAAGTGTGGGACGGAGCAAACATTCAGTACTTC. Protein: CASSQEVWDGANIQYF.

The V gene is TRBV6-6, the J gene TRBJ2-1; the D is unclear. The CDR3 totals 16 residues. The germline CDR1 and CDR2 sequences are MNHNY and SVGAGI (reference sequence). V lost 1 base, J lost 2 bases, and 12 bases lay in between. CDR3 amino acids: CASSYWEQGPYNEQFF. The CDR3 DNA reads as TGTGCCAGCAGTTACTGGGAACAAGGGCCCTACAATGAGCAGTTCTTC.

This chain connects TRBV7-8 to TRBJ2-3; D gene uncertain. The length of the CDR3 is 12 residues. Looked up from germline, CDR1 is SGHVS and CDR2 is FQNEAQ. The V gene lost 1 base and the J gene lost 7 bases, with 6 bases spanning the gap. CDR3 DNA sequence: TGTGCCAGCAGCTTAGAGCAATATACGCAGTATTTT. Amino acids: CASSLEQYTQYF.

The V gene is TRBV29-1, the J gene TRBJ1-1, with a tentative D call TRBD1 (6 bases). CDR1 and CDR2 (germline): SQVTM, ANQGSEA. V lost 0 bases to trimming and J lost 4 bases, with 12 bases between them. CDR3 length: 14 residues. The DNA of the CDR3 is TGCAGCGTTGAAGAGGTACAGGGAGGCACTGAAGCTTTCTTT. This sequence encodes CSVEEVQGGTEAFF.

The chain joins TRBV10-2 to TRBJ1-2, with 8 nucleotides matching TRBD1. The CDR3 has 19 amino acids. Germline values: CDR1 WSHSY, CDR2 SAAADI. V gave up 0 bases and J gave up 4 bases; unmatched junction bases: 16. The CDR3 loop is CASSESTRQGAFMGYGYTF. The CDR3 DNA sequence: TGCGCCAGCAGTGAGTCGACTCGGCAGGGGGCGTTTATGGGCTATGGCTACACCTTC.

The rearrangement links TRBV19 to TRBJ2-7; TRBD1 might be the D (5 bases). Germline loops: CDR1 LNHDA, CDR2 SQIVND (reference sequence). The CDR3 consists of 13 residues. The V end lost 3 bases, the J end lost 5 bases, and 11 bases lay between the germline ends. The CDR3 here is CASSIAGLDEQYF. The CDR3 DNA reads TGTGCCAGTAGTATCGCAGGGCTGGACGAGCAGTACTTC.

The chain uses TRBV7-9 and TRBJ1-1, with TRBD1 matching 8 bases. Germline-derived CDR1 and CDR2 are SEHNR and FQNEAQ (reference sequence). CDR3 length: 13 residues. Unmatched junction bases numbered 3, after V lost 6 bases and J lost 3 bases. The CDR3 protein is CASRTGGDTEAFF. The CDR3 coding sequence is TGTGCCAGCAGAACAGGGGGGGACACTGAAGCTTTCTTT.

This chain joins TRBV7-2 and TRBJ1-2; weak D call: TRBD1 (5 bases). Trimming took off 6 bases at V and 4 bases at J, with 27 bases between the two ends. Germline V gives CDR1 SGHTA, CDR2 FQGNSA. CDR3 length: 18 amino acids. For the CDR3, the DNA is TGTGCCAGCAGTCCCCGAACGGCTGGAAGGGGAGCGATCTATGGCTACACCTTC. Its translation is CASSPRTAGRGAIYGYTF.

The V call is TRBV5-4, the J call TRBJ2-7, with D unclear. The CDR3 extends over 15 amino acids. CDR1 and CDR2 (germline): SGHNT, YYREEE (reference sequence). Trimming stripped 0 bases from V and 3 bases from J, with 13 bases between. Written as DNA, the CDR3 is TGTGCCAGCAGCTTGGCCGAGGCAGGCGGCTACGAGCAGTACTTC. Translated: CASSLAEAGGYEQYF.

This clone counts as medium-sized. The rearrangement links TRBV6-1 to TRBJ2-7; TRBD2 matches at 9 bases. V shed 1 base and J 2 bases; nucleotides not matched to a gene: 3. The CDR3 sequence is 15 residues long. Germline values: CDR1 MNHNS, CDR2 SASEGT. The CDR3: CASSEGSGGTYEQYF. In nucleotides, the CDR3 is TGTGCCAGCAGTGAAGGTAGCGGGGGAACCTACGAGCAGTACTTC.

The chain recombines TRBV5-1 with TRBJ2-3, with D perhaps assigned TRBD1 or TRBD2 (5 bases each). The CDR3 runs to 13 residues. Trimming stripped 3 bases from V and 7 bases from J, with 12 bases between. The germline gives CDR1 SGHRS, CDR2 YFSETQ. Here the CDR3 reads CASSWVGAHTQYF. The CDR3 DNA sequence: TGCGCCAGCAGCTGGGTCGGGGCGCATACGCAGTATTTT.

The V gene is TRBV6-5, the J gene TRBJ2-5; 9 bases fit TRBD1. CDR3 length: 15 amino acids. Germline CDR1 MNHEY, CDR2 SVGAGI. The V and J ends lost 7 bases and 5 bases, in that order; junction bases with no gene match: 11. The CDR3 loop is CASTPFTGGAETQYF. The CDR3 nucleotides read TGTGCCAGCACCCCGTTTACAGGGGGCGCGGAGACCCAGTACTTC.

The chain has TRBV5-6 and TRBJ2-5; D is perhaps TRBD2 (5 bases). Looked up from germline, CDR1 is SGHDT and CDR2 is YYEEEE. The length of the CDR3 is 14 residues. Trimming removed 0 bases at V and 5 bases at J, with 11 bases between. CDR3 region: CASSLGSRRETQYF. CDR3 coding DNA: TGTGCCAGCAGCTTGGGTAGCAGGAGGGAGACCCAGTACTTC. Together with reference TRBV5-6 and TRBJ2-5, the CDR3 gives the full variable domain: DAGVTQSPTHLIKTRGQQVTLRCSPKSGHDTVSWYQQALGQGPQFIFQYYEEEERQRGNFPDRFSGHQFPNYSSELNVNALLLGDSALYLCASSLGSRRETQYFGPGTRLLVL.

The genes are TRBV7-9 and TRBJ2-5; D might be TRBD1 (5 bases). This CDR3 comprises 16 residues. The germline CDR1 and CDR2 sequences are SEHNR and FQNEAQ (reference sequence). Trimming stripped 5 bases from V and 2 bases from J, with 18 bases between. The CDR3 sequence is CASSPDQGMRQETQYF. CDR3 nucleotide sequence: TGTGCCAGCAGCCCGGACCAGGGTATGAGGCAAGAGACCCAGTACTTC.

V gene TRBV10-3 combines with J gene TRBJ1-2; 7 bases fit TRBD1. Germline V CDR1 and CDR2: ENHRY, SYGVKD. Trimming took 10 bases from V and 7 from J; bases not matched to a gene: 9. The CDR3 covers 12 residues. DNA for the CDR3: TGTGCCACGCGAAACCAGGGGGTTGGCTACACCTTC. It encodes CATRNQGVGYTF.

Here the CDR3 DNA reads TGTGCCAGTAGCCGGTTGAACACTGAAGCTTTCTTT. It translates to CASSRLNTEAFF. The chain combines TRBV19 with TRBJ1-1, with D unclear. Germline lookup yields CDR1 LNHDA and CDR2 SQIVND (reference sequence). The CDR3 has 12 residues. The ends were cut back, 6 bases at V and 0 bases at J, with 5 bases in the middle.

The V call is TRBV12-5, the J call TRBJ1-5, with TRBD1 matching 9 bases. J was trimmed by 5 bases and V by 0 bases; bases with no gene match: 5. Germline CDR1 is LGHNT and CDR2 is FRNRAP. CDR3 length: 16 residues. The CDR3 DNA reads as TGTGCTAGTGGTTTGGTAGGGACAGGGACCCATCAGCCCCAGCATTTT. Its protein is CASGLVGTGTHQPQHF.

The chain employs TRBV5-1 and TRBJ2-2; no definite D call. V dropped 2 bases and J dropped 6 bases, with 5 bases sitting between them. The germline gives CDR1 SGHRS, CDR2 YFSETQ. The CDR3 has 12 amino acids. The CDR3 sequence: CASSFQSGELFF. CDR3 nucleotide sequence: TGCGCCAGCAGCTTTCAGTCCGGGGAGCTGTTTTTT.